These 23 T cell receptor beta chains were all obtained from the same sample, sequenced in a study of OX40 agonist ivuxolimab in advanced cancers. Assay: immunoSEQ multiplex PCR; the TCRdb copy retains only in-frame clones and omits some. The sample lists 40,000 to 50,000 clones; around 88% were seen once. The input for sequencing was CD4+ or CD8+ T cells sorted from blood, taken in a trial of the OX40 agonist ivuxolimab. The receptors originated from an adult with an advanced solid tumor such as melanoma, head and neck, liver or kidney cancer.

This chain connects TRBV7-9 to TRBJ2-1, with D unresolved. This CDR3 spans 15 amino acids. CDR1 is SEHNR and CDR2 is FQNEAQ in the germline V gene (reference sequence). Trimming pared 1 base from V and 5 bases from J, leaving 12 bases between. The CDR3 DNA follows: TGTGCCAGCAGCTTAGATTCCGGAACCCACAATGAGCAGTTCTTC. Translating it yields CASSLDSGTHNEQFF.

This clone was seen a few times. V and J are TRBV13 and TRBJ1-2; tentative D call: TRBD1 (5 bases). The CDR3 runs 15 residues. Germline CDR1 is PRHDT and CDR2 is FYEKMQ (reference sequence). Trimming pared 7 bases from V and 0 bases from J, leaving 15 bases between. This CDR3 reads CASTPQGNPNYGYTF. The CDR3 nucleotides are TGTGCCAGCACGCCCCAGGGTAATCCTAACTATGGCTACACCTTC.

The chain carries TRBV6-6 and TRBJ2-7, with D perhaps matching TRBD1 or TRBD2 (6 bases each). Trimming cost V 6 bases and J 6 bases, with 18 bases left between them. The CDR3 is 14 amino acids. CDR1 and CDR2 from the germline V gene are MNHNY and SVGAGI (reference sequence). In DNA, the CDR3 is TGTGCCAGCAGAGAAGACAGGAAGGGACTCGAGCAGTACTTC. Translation gives CASREDRKGLEQYF.

This clone came up once. V usage is TRBV11-2 and J usage is TRBJ1-2; unclear D gene. This CDR3 is built from 13 residues. Trimming cost V 4 bases and J 3 bases, with 9 bases left between them. Germline values: CDR1 SGHAT, CDR2 FQNNGV. The chain's CDR3 is CASSSNLYYGYTF. DNA for the CDR3: TGTGCCAGCAGCTCGAACCTTTACTATGGCTACACCTTC. The full variable domain, with the rest looked up from reference TRBV11-2 and TRBJ1-2, is EAGVAQSPRYKIIEKRQSVAFWCNPISGHATLYWYQQILGQGPKLLIQFQNNGVVDDSQLPKDRFSAERLKGVDSTLKIQPAKLEDSAVYLCASSSNLYYGYTFGSGTRLTVV.

This rearrangement joins TRBV30 to TRBJ2-1, with D unclear. The germline V gene has CDR1 GTSNPN and CDR2 SVGIG (reference sequence). V lost 3 bases and J 9 bases, leaving 21 bases between the germline ends. The CDR3 consists of 15 residues. The CDR3 DNA reads as TGTGCCTGGAGCAACACGCGACCTGACCTGGGTGAGCAGTTCTTC. This codes for CAWSNTRPDLGEQFF.

V is TRBV7-9 and J is TRBJ2-5; TRBD1 agrees at 12 bases. Germline CDR1 and CDR2: SEHNR and FQNEAQ (reference sequence). The CDR3 consists of 15 residues. J gave up 5 bases and V 5 bases, and 6 bases lay outside the gene matches. The CDR3 nucleotides read TGTGCCAGCAGCCCCTGGGACAGGGGGCTCGAGACCCAGTACTTC. Protein: CASSPWDRGLETQYF.

The gene calls are TRBV28 and TRBJ2-3; D assignment may be TRBD1 or TRBD2 (7 bases each). Germline CDR1 and CDR2: MDHEN and SYDVKM. V lost 4 bases to trimming and J lost 3 bases, with 20 bases between them. The CDR3 loop spans 17 amino acids. The CDR3 nucleotides are TGTGCCAGCAGTTCCCCGCCTAGACAGGGAGGGACAGATACGCAGTATTTT. It is translated as CASSSPPRQGGTDTQYF.

The chain recombines TRBV11-2 with TRBJ2-5; D possibly corresponds to TRBD2 (6 bases). CDR3 length equals 15 residues. Looked up from germline, CDR1 is SGHAT and CDR2 is FQNNGV. Trimming shortened V by 7 bases and J by 2 bases, and 17 bases separated the two germline ends. The CDR3 spells CASTPEGFGQETQYF. CDR3 DNA sequence: TGTGCCAGCACCCCGGAGGGGTTCGGGCAAGAGACCCAGTACTTC.

The chain employs TRBV11-3 and TRBJ1-1; D uncertain. The V end was cut by 5 bases, the J end by 0 bases, with 7 bases between. The CDR3 is 13 residues long. Germline V gives CDR1 SGHNT, CDR2 YENEEA. The DNA for the CDR3 is TGTGCCAGCAGCGGGCGAATGAACACTGAAGCTTTCTTT. Translated, it gives CASSGRMNTEAFF.

This chain connects TRBV6-4 to TRBJ2-1; D gene ambiguous. CDR3 length: 13 residues. V lost 0 bases and J 2 bases, leaving 2 bases between the germline ends. Germline lookup yields CDR1 MRHNA and CDR2 SNTAGT. As DNA, the CDR3 is TGTGCCAGCAGTGACTCCCCCTACAATGAGCAGTTCTTC. Translation: CASSDSPYNEQFF.

This chain joins TRBV7-6 and TRBJ1-1; TRBD1 agrees at 11 bases. The CDR3 extends over 15 amino acids. V lost 4 bases to trimming and J lost 4 bases; unmatched junction nucleotides: 5. Germline CDR1 reads SGHVS; CDR2 reads FNYEAQ. The DNA of the CDR3 is TGTGCCAGCAGCTCAGGACAGGGGGCGGCCACTGAAGCTTTCTTT. Translated: CASSSGQGAATEAFF.

The rearrangement links TRBV5-6 to TRBJ2-7; D not certain. CDR1 and CDR2 from the germline V gene are SGHDT and YYEEEE. CDR3 length: 13 amino acids. Trimming stripped 0 bases from V and 13 bases from J, with 17 bases between. For the CDR3, the DNA is TGTGCCAGCAGCTTGGACAAAGGCCCCGATTGCTACTTC. It codes for CASSLDKGPDCYF.

In its sample, this clone was seen a few times. Other DNA sequences in the sample encode the same CDR3. The CDR3 here is CASSGGTSGLTDTQYF. CDR3 DNA sequence: TGTGCCAGCAGCGGAGGGACTAGCGGATTGACAGATACGCAGTATTTT. The V call is TRBV9, the J call TRBJ2-3, with 11 bases that match TRBD2. V lost 3 bases to trimming and J lost 3 bases; unmatched junction nucleotides: 6. The CDR3 length is 16 residues. CDR1 and CDR2 (germline): SGDLS, YYNGEE.

This sequence joins TRBV7-2 and TRBJ2-7; TRBD1 is a possible D gene (5 bases). The germline V and J ends were trimmed by 3 bases and 2 bases, with 8 bases remaining between them. The CDR3 covers 13 residues. From germline, CDR1 is SGHTA and CDR2 FQGNSA. The CDR3 region is CASSFRTTYEQYF. The CDR3 bases are TGTGCCAGCAGCTTTAGGACAACCTACGAGCAGTACTTC.

This sequence joins TRBV13 and TRBJ2-1; TRBD2 agrees at 9 bases. CDR1 PRHDT and CDR2 FYEKMQ come from the germline V gene (reference sequence). CDR3 length: 15 residues. Trimming at V came to 0 bases and at J to 5 bases, leaving 2 bases not matched to a gene. CDR3 residues: CASSLGLAGNNEQFF. The DNA of the CDR3 is TGTGCCAGCAGCTTAGGTCTAGCGGGGAACAATGAGCAGTTCTTC.

The chain recombines TRBV6-5 with TRBJ2-5; 11 bases map to TRBD2. Germline lookup yields CDR1 MNHEY and CDR2 SVGAGI. The CDR3 length is 14 residues. Trimming cost V 6 bases and J 3 bases; bases outside gene matches: 3. The CDR3, as DNA: TGTGCCAGCAGACCGGGACTAGCGGAAGAGACCCAGTACTTC. Translated: CASRPGLAEETQYF.

V is TRBV11-2 and J is TRBJ2-7, with 8 bases aligning to TRBD1. CDR1 SGHAT and CDR2 FQNNGV come from the germline V gene. The junction had 6 bases not matched to a gene; V was cut back by 3 bases and J by 2 bases. The CDR3 spans 15 residues. The CDR3 loop reads CASSLPGQGAYEQYF. CDR3 in DNA: TGTGCCAGCAGCTTGCCCGGACAGGGCGCCTACGAGCAGTACTTC.

V is TRBV7-5 and J is TRBJ2-2; TRBD2, the table's D call, was not compared with the DNA. TRBV7-5 is a known pseudogene. The CDR3 contains 15 residues. The CDR3 DNA is TGTGCCAGAAGCTTAGCGGGAGATAACACCGGGGAGCTGTTTTTT. Residues: CARSLAGDNTGELFF.

CDR3 amino acids: CASSIGRRAFF. The DNA of the CDR3 is TGTGCCAGTAGTATAGGCAGGAGAGCTTTCTTT. The rearrangement uses TRBV19 and TRBJ1-1; no clear D. CDR1 LNHDA and CDR2 SQIVND come from the germline V gene (reference sequence). This CDR3 has 11 amino acids. V was clipped by 1 base and J by 10 bases, with 7 bases between them.

V gene TRBV7-9 combines with J gene TRBJ1-1; 8 positions agree with TRBD1. Unmatched junction bases numbered 7, after V lost 7 bases and J lost 3 bases. Germline assignment: CDR1 SEHNR and CDR2 FQNEAQ (reference sequence). The CDR3 contains 14 residues. The chain's CDR3 is CASTHGQGYTEAFF. The CDR3 DNA follows: TGTGCCAGCACTCACGGACAGGGTTACACTGAAGCTTTCTTT.

The CDR3 DNA reads TGTGCCAGCAGTTTCCTAGCGGGCGGCAGGAATGAGCAGTTCTTC. Translated, it gives CASSFLAGGRNEQFF. J is TRBJ2-1 and V is TRBV6-6; 8 bases align to TRBD2. Unmatched junction bases numbered 9, after V lost 4 bases and J lost 7 bases. CDR3 size: 15 residues. Germline CDR1 and CDR2: MNHNY and SVGAGI (reference sequence).

V is TRBV4-1 and J is TRBJ1-1; 9 bases are a match to TRBD1. Unmatched junction bases numbered 5, after V lost 3 bases and J lost 3 bases. The germline V gene has CDR1 MGHRA and CDR2 YSYEKL. The CDR3 has 15 residues. CDR3 sequence (DNA): TGCGCCAGCAGCCATATACAGGGGGCCGACACTGAAGCTTTCTTT. Its translation: CASSHIQGADTEAFF.

The J gene is TRBJ1-3, the V gene TRBV19; D gene unclear. Trimming removed 7 bases from V and 0 bases from J, with 13 bases in between. The CDR3 is 15 amino acids. From germline, CDR1 is LNHDA and CDR2 SQIVND (reference sequence). The CDR3 loop is CASITGRISGNTIYF. CDR3 in DNA: TGTGCCAGTATTACGGGGAGAATCTCTGGAAACACCATATATTTT.